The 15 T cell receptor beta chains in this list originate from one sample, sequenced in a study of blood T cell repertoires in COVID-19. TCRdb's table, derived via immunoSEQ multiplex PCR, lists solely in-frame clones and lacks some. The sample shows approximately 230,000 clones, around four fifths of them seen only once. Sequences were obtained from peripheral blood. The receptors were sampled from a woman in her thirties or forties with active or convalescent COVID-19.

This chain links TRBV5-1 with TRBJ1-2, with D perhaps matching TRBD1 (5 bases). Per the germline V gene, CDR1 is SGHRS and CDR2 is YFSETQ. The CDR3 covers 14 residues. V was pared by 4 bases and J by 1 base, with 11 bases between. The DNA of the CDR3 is TGCGCCAGCAGCGAACCTCAGGGTAACTATGGCTACACCTTC. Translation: CASSEPQGNYGYTF.

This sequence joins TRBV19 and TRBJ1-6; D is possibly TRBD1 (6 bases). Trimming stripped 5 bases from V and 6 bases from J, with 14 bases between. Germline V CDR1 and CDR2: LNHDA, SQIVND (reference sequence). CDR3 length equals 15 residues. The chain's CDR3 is CASSLGTGLNSPLHF. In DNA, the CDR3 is TGTGCCAGTAGTCTGGGAACAGGGCTTAATTCACCCCTCCACTTT.

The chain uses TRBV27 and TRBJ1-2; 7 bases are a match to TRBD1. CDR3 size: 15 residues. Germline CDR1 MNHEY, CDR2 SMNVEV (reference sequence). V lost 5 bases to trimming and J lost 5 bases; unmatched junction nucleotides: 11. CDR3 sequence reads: CASSPGQERLYGYTF. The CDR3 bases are TGTGCCAGCAGTCCCGGACAGGAGAGGCTTTATGGCTACACCTTC.

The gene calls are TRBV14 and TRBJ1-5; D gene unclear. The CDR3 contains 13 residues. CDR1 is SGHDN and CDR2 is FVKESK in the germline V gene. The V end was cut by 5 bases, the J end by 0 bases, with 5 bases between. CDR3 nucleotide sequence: TGTGCCAGCAGCTCCTATAGCAATCAGCCCCAGCATTTT. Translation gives CASSSYSNQPQHF.

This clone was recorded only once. CDR3 loop: CSVREDTQYF. In DNA, the CDR3 is TGCAGCGTTCGTGAGGATACGCAGTATTTT. This rearrangement joins TRBV29-1 to TRBJ2-3; D is unresolved. CDR1 and CDR2 from the germline V gene are SQVTM and ANQGSEA. Between the trimmed V and J ends, which lost 5 bases and 6 bases, there was a span of 6 bases. The CDR3 runs to 10 residues.

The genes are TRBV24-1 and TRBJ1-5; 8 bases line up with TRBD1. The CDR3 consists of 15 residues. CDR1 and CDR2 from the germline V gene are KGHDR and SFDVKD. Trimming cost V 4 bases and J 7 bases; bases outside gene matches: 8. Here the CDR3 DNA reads TGTGCCACCAGTGACAAACAGGGGGTCCGGCAGCCCCAGCATTTT. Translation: CATSDKQGVRQPQHF.

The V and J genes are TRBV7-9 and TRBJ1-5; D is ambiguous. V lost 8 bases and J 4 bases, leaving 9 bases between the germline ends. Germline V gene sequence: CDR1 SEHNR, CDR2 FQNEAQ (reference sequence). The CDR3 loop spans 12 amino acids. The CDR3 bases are TGTGCCAGCGGGCGAGAGAATCAGCCCCAGCATTTT. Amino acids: CASGRENQPQHF. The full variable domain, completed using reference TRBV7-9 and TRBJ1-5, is DTGVSQNPRHKITKRGQNVTFRCDPISEHNRLYWYRQTLGQGPEFLTYFQNEAQLEKSRLLSDRFSAERPKGSFSTLEIQRTEQGDSAMYLCASGRENQPQHFGDGTRLSIL.

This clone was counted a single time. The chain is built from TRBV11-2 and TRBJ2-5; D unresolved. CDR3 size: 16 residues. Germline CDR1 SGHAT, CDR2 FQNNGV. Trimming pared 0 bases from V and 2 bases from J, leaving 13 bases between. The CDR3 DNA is TGTGCCAGCAGCTTAGACCTTCGGAGCGAGCAAGAGACCCAGTACTTC. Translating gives CASSLDLRSEQETQYF. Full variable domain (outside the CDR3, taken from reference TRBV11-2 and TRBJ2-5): EAGVAQSPRYKIIEKRQSVAFWCNPISGHATLYWYQQILGQGPKLLIQFQNNGVVDDSQLPKDRFSAERLKGVDSTLKIQPAKLEDSAVYLCASSLDLRSEQETQYFGPGTRLLVL.

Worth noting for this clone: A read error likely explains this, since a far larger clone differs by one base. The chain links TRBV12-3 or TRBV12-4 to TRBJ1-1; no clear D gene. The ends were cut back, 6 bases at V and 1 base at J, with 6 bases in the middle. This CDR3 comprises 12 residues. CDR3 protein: CASSFSNTEAFF. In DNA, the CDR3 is TGTGCCAGCAGCTTTTCGAACACTGAAGCTTTCTTT.

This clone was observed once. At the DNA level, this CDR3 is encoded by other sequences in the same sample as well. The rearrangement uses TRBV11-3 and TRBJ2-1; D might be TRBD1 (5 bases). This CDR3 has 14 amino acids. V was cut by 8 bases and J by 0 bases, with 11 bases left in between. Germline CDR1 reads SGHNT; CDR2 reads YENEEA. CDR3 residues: CASSRGGSYNEQFF. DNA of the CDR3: TGTGCCAGCTCTAGGGGTGGCTCCTACAATGAGCAGTTCTTC. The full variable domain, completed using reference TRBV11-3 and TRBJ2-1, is EAGVVQSPRYKIIEKKQPVAFWCNPISGHNTLYWYLQNLGQGPELLIRYENEEAVDDSQLPKDRFSAERLKGVDSTLKIQPAELGDSAVYLCASSRGGSYNEQFFGPGTRLTVL.

Here the CDR3 reads CASSARRGQDTEAFF. The CDR3 nucleotides read TGTGCCAGCAGCGCCCGCAGGGGGCAGGACACTGAAGCTTTCTTT. V usage is TRBV6-5 and J usage is TRBJ1-1, with 8 bases that match TRBD1. CDR1 MNHEY and CDR2 SVGAGI come from the germline V gene. The J segment lost 3 bases and the V segment lost 6 bases, leaving 9 bases of the junction unmatched. The CDR3 loop spans 15 amino acids.

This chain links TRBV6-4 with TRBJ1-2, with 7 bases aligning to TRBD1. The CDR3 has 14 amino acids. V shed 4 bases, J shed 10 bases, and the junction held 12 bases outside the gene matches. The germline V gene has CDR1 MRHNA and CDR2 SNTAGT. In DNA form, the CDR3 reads TGTGCCAGCAGTGCCTTGGGGGATACAGGGGACTACACCTTC. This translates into CASSALGDTGDYTF.

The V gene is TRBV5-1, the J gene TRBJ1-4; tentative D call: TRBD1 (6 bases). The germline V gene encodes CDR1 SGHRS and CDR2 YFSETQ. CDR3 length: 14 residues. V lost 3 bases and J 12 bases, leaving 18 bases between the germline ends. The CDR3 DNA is TGCGCCAGCAGCTCCGGATTCACAGGGTCGGAACTGTTTTTT. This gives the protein CASSSGFTGSELFF.

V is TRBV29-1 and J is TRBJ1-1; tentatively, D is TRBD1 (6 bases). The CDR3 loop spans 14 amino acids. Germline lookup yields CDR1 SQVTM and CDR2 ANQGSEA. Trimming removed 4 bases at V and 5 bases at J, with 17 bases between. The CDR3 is CSVAAGDARTEAFF. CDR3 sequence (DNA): TGCAGCGTTGCTGCAGGGGATGCTCGTACTGAAGCTTTCTTT.

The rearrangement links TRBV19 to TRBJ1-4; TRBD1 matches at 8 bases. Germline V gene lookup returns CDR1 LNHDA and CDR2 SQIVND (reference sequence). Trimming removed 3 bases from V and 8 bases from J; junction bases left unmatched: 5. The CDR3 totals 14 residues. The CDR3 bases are TGTGCCAGTAGTATTGGCAGGGGGCACGAAAAACTGTTTTTT. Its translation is CASSIGRGHEKLFF.